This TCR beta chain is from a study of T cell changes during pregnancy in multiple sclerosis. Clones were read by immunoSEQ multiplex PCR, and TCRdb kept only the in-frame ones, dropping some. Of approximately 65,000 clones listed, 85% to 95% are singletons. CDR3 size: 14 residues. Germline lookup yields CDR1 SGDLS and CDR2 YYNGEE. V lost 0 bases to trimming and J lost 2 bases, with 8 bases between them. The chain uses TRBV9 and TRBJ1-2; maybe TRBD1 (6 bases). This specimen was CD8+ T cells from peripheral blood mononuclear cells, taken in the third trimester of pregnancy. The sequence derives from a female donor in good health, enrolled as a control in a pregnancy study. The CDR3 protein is CASSVGGQNYGYTF. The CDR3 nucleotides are TGTGCCAGCAGCGTAGGGGGGCAGAACTATGGCTACACCTTC.